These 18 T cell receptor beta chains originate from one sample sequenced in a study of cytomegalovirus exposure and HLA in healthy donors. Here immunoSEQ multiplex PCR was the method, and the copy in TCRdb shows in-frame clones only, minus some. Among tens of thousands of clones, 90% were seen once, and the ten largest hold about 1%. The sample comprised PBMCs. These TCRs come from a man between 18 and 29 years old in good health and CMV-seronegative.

This CDR3 is CASRPTGTGSTDTQYF. As DNA, the CDR3 is TGCGCCAGCAGGCCTACCGGGACAGGCAGCACAGATACGCAGTATTTT. The V gene is TRBV5-1, the J gene TRBJ2-3, with TRBD1 matching 8 bases. V shed 5 bases, J shed 0 bases, and the junction held 8 bases outside the gene matches. The V gene's germline CDR1 is SGHRS and CDR2 YFSETQ. The CDR3 sequence is 16 residues long.

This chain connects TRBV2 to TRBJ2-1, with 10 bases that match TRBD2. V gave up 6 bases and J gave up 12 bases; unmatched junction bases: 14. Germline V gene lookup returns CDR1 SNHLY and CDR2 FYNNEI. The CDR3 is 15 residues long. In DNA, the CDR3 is TGTGCCAGCAGCCCCTCCATTCTAGCGGGAGAGGGGCAGTTCTTC. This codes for CASSPSILAGEGQFF.

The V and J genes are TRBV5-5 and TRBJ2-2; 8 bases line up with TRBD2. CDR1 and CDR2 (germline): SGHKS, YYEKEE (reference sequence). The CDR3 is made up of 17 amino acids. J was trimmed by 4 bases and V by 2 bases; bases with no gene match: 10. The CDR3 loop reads CASSFGSGRSSTGELFF. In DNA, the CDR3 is TGTGCCAGCAGCTTCGGGAGCGGGAGATCGAGCACCGGGGAGCTGTTTTTT.

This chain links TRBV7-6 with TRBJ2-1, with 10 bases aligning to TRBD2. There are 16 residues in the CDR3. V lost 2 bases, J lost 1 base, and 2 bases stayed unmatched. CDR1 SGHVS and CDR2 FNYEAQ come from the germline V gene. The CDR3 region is CASSLFSGGSYNEQFF. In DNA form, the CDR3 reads TGTGCCAGCAGCTTATTTAGCGGGGGGTCCTACAATGAGCAGTTCTTC.

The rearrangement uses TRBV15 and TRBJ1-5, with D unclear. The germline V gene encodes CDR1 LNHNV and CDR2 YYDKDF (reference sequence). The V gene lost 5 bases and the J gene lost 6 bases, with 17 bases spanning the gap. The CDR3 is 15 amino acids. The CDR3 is CATSPGWSPGQPQHF. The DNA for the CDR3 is TGTGCCACCAGCCCCGGGTGGTCTCCGGGTCAGCCCCAGCATTTT.

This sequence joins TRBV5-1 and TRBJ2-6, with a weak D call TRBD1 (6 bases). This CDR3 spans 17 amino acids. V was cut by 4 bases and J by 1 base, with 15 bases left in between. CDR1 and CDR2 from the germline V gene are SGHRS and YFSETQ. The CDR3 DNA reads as TGCGCCAGCAGCGCAAACCCGCAGGGGTCTGGGGCCAACGTCCTGACTTTC. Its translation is CASSANPQGSGANVLTF. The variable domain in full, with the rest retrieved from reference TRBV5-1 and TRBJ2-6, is KAGVTQTPRYLIKTRGQQVTLSCSPISGHRSVSWYQQTPGQGLQFLFEYFSETQRNKGNFPGRFSGRQFSNSRSEMNVSTLELGDSALYLCASSANPQGSGANVLTFGAGSRLTVL.

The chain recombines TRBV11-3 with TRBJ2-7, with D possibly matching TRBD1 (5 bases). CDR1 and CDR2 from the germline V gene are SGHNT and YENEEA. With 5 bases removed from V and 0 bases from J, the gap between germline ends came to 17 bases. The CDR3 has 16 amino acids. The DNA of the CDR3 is TGTGCCAGCAGCCCCCGTCGACAGTTTAGCTCCTACGAGCAGTACTTC. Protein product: CASSPRRQFSSYEQYF. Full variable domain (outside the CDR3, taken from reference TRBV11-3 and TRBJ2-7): EAGVVQSPRYKIIEKKQPVAFWCNPISGHNTLYWYLQNLGQGPELLIRYENEEAVDDSQLPKDRFSAERLKGVDSTLKIQPAELGDSAVYLCASSPRRQFSSYEQYFGPGTRLTVT.

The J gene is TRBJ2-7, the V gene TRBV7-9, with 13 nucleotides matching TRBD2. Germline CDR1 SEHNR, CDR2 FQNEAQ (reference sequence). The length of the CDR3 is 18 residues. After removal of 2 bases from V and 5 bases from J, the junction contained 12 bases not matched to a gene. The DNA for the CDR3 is TGTGCCAGCAGCTTACCCCTCGGACTAGCGGGAGTGAAGCACGAGCAGTACTTC. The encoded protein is CASSLPLGLAGVKHEQYF.

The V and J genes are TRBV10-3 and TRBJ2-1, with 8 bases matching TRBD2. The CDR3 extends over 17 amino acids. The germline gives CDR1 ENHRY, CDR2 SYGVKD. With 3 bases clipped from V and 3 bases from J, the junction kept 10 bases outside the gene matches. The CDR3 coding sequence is TGTGCCATCAGTGATTTTAGCGGGACGACCGGCTACAATGAGCAGTTCTTC. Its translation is CAISDFSGTTGYNEQFF.

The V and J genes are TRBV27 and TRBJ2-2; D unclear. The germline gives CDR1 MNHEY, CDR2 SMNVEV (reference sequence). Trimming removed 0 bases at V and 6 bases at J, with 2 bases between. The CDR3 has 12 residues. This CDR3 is CASSLSAGELFF. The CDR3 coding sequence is TGTGCCAGCAGTTTATCCGCCGGGGAGCTGTTTTTT.

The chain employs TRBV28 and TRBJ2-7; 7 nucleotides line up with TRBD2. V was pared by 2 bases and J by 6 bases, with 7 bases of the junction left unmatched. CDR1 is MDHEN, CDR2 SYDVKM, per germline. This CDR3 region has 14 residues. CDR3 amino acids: CASSLGGVKGEQYF. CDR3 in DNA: TGTGCCAGCAGTTTAGGGGGGGTCAAGGGCGAGCAGTACTTC. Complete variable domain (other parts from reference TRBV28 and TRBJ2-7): DVKVTQSSRYLVKRTGEKVFLECVQDMDHENMFWYRQDPGLGLRLIYFSYDVKMKEKGDIPEGYSVSREKKERFSLILESASTNQTSMYLCASSLGGVKGEQYFGPGTRLTVT.

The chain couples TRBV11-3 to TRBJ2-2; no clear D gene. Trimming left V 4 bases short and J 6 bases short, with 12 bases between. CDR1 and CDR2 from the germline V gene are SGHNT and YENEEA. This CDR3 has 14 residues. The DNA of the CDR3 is TGTGCCAGCAGCTCCCCTCGCAGGCCCGGGGAGCTGTTTTTT. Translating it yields CASSSPRRPGELFF.

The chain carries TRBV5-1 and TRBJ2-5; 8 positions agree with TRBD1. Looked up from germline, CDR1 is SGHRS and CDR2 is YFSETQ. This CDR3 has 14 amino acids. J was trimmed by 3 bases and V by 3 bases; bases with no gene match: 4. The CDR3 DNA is TGCGCCAGCAGCTATCAGGGGGCCGAAGAGACCCAGTACTTC. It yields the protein CASSYQGAEETQYF.

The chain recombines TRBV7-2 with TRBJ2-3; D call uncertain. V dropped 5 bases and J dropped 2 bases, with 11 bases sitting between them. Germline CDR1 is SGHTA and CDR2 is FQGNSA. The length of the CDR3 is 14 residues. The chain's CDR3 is CASSQTTYTDTQYF. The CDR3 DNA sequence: TGTGCCAGCAGCCAAACTACCTACACAGATACGCAGTATTTT.

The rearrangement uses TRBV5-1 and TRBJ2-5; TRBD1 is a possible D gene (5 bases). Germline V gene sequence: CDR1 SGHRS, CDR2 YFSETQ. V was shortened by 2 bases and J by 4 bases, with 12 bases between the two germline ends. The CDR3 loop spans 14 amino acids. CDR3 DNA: TGCGCCAGCAGCTTTTGGTCAGGGCCAGAGACCCAGTACTTC. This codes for CASSFWSGPETQYF. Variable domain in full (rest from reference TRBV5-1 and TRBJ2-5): KAGVTQTPRYLIKTRGQQVTLSCSPISGHRSVSWYQQTPGQGLQFLFEYFSETQRNKGNFPGRFSGRQFSNSRSEMNVSTLELGDSALYLCASSFWSGPETQYFGPGTRLLVL.

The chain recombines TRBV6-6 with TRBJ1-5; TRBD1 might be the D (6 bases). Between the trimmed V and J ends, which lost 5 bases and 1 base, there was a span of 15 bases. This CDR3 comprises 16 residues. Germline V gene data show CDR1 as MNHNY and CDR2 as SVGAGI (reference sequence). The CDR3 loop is CASSNPGAVSNQPQHF. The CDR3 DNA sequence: TGTGCCAGCAGTAACCCAGGGGCTGTGAGCAATCAGCCCCAGCATTTT.

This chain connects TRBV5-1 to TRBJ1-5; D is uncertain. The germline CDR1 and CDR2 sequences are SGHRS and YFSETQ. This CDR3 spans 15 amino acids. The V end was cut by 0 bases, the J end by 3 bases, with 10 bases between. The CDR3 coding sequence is TGCGCCAGCAGCTTGGGACACGAGAACAATCAGCCCCAGCATTTT. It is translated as CASSLGHENNQPQHF.

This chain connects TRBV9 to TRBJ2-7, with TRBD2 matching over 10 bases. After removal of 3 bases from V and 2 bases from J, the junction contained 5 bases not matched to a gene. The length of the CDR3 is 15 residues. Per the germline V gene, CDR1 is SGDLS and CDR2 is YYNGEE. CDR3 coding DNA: TGTGCCAGCAGCGCTAGCGGGAGCCAAACCTACGAGCAGTACTTC. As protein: CASSASGSQTYEQYF. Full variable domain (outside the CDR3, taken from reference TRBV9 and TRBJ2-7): DSGVTQTPKHLITATGQRVTLRCSPRSGDLSVYWYQQSLDQGLQFLIQYYNGEERAKGNILERFSAQQFPDLHSELNLSSLELGDSALYFCASSASGSQTYEQYFGPGTRLTVT.